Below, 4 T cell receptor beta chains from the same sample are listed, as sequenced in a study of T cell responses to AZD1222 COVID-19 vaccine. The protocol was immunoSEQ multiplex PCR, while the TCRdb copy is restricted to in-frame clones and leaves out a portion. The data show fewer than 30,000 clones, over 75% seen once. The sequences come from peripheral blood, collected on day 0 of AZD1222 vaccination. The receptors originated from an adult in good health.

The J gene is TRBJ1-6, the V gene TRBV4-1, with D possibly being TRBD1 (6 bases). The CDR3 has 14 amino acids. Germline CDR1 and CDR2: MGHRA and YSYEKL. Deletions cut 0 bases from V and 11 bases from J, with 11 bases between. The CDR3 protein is CASSQEGGRAPLHF. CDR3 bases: TGCGCCAGCAGCCAAGAGGGGGGGCGGGCACCCCTCCACTTT.

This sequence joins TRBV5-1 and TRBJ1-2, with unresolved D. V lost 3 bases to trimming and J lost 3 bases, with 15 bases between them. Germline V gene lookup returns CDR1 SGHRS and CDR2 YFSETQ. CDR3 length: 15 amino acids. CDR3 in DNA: TGCGCCAGCAGCTCTCCGGGATCACCGTACTATGGCTACACCTTC. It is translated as CASSSPGSPYYGYTF.

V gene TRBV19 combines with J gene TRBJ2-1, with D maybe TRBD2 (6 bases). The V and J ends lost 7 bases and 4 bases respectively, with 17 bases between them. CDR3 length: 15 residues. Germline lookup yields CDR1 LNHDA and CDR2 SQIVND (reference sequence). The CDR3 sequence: CASKGVAAKYNEQFF. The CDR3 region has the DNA TGTGCCAGTAAAGGGGTAGCGGCCAAGTACAATGAGCAGTTCTTC.

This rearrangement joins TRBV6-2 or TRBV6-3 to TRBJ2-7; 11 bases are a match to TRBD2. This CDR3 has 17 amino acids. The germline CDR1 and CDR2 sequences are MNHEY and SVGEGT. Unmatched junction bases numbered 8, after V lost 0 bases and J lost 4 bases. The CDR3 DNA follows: TGTGCCAGCAGTTACTCGATATTAGCGGGAGGGCCGTACGAGCAGTACGTC. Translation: CASSYSILAGGPYEQYV.